The clone carrying this T cell receptor (beta chain) was counted many times. Its antigen is currently unknown. This sample was included in a study of T-cell reconstitution after alpha-beta-depleted transplantation in children. A library of TCRbeta sequences, prepared with unique molecular identifiers, was generated. In TCRdb, the PCR reads were re-called with MiXCR into one record per CDR3 protein. This sample has over 100,000 distinct CDR3 sequences, with roughly 7.1% found just once. Study-level results: It was newly produced T cells that mostly accounted for T-cell counts and diversity one year after transplant.

The specimen was PBMCs, collected before TCRalphabeta/CD19-depleted stem cell transplant. This sequence originates from a boy between 2 and 15 years old with acute lymphoblastic leukemia, due to receive a stem cell transplant.

CDR3 DNA sequence: TGCGCCAGCAGCTTGAGGACGGACTCCTACGAGCAGTACTTC. Translating it yields CASSLRTDSYEQYF. The chain employs TRBV5-1 and TRBJ2-7; D not certain. The CDR3 runs to 14 residues. Trimming took 1 base from V and 0 from J, leaving 8 bases between them. The germline CDR1 and CDR2 sequences are SGHRS and YFSETQ.